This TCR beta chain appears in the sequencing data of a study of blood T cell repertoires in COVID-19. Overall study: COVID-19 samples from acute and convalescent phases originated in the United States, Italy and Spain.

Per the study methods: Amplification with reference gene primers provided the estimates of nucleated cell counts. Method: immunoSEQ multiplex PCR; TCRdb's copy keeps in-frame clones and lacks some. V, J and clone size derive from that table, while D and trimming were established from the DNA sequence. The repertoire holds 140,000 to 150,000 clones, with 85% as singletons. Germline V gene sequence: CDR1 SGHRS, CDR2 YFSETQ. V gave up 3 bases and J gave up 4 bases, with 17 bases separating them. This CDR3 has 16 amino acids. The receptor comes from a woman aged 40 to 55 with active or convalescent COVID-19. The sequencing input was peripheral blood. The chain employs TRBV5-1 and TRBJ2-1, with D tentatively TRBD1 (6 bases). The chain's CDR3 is CASSWYREYGYNEQFF. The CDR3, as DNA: TGCGCCAGCAGCTGGTACAGGGAATACGGGTACAATGAGCAGTTCTTC.